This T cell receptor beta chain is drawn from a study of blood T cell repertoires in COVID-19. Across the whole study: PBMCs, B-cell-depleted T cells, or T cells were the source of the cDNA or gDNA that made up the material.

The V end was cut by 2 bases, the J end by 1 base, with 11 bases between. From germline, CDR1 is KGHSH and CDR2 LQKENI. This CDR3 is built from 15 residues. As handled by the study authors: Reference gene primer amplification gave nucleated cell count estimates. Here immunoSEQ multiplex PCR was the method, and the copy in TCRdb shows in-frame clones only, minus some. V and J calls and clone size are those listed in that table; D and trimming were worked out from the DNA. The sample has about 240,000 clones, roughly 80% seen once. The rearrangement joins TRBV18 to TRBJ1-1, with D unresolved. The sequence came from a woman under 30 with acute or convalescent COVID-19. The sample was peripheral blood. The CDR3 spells CASSPARAANTEAFF. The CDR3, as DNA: TGTGCCAGCTCACCAGCGAGGGCGGCGAACACTGAAGCTTTCTTT.